A selection of T cell receptor beta chains follows, all from one sample in a study of T cell responses to AZD1222 COVID-19 vaccine. The repertoire was sequenced with immunoSEQ multiplex PCR; TCRdb's copy has only in-frame clones and lacks some. The sample includes tens of thousands of clones, 80% of them seen just once. The sequencing here drew on peripheral blood, taken on day 0 of AZD1222 vaccination. Receptor source: an adult in good health. Each CDR3 is given with its conserved first and last residue. The order of the fields is J gene, V gene, D gene, clone size, CDR3 DNA, CDR3 protein. The D gene is left open where the match is weak. Clone size is stated in some rows and not others, as once, few, many or a class when expanded.

>TRBJ2-2|TRBV7-9|.|.
TGTGCCAGCAGACTGGGGGGCAGTGCGAACACCGGGGAGCTGTTTTTT
CASRLGGSANTGELFF
>TRBJ1-5|TRBV28|TRBD1|.
TGTGCCAGCAGCTGGGACAGGGATAACTCAATTGGCAATCAGCCCCAGCATTTT
CASSWDRDNSIGNQPQHF
>TRBJ1-1|TRBV30|.|.
TGTGCCTGGAGCAGACAGAGGAACACTGAAGCTTTCTTT
CAWSRQRNTEAFF
>TRBJ2-7|TRBV28|.|once
TGTGCCAGCAGACCCGGACAAGGGGGGTTGTACGAGCAGTACTTC
CASRPGQGGLYEQYF
>TRBJ1-6|TRBV4-1|.|.
TGCGCCAGCAGCCAGGGGGAAAGGGGAGATTCACCCCTCCACTTT
CASSQGERGDSPLHF
>TRBJ2-7|TRBV28|.|once
TGTGCCAGCGGACAACAGGGTCTGGGAGGACGGTACTTC
CASGQQGLGGRYF
>TRBJ1-3|TRBV30|.|.
TGTGCCTGGGTCCAGGAGGACGAGCGCGACACCATATATTTT
CAWVQEDERDTIYF
>TRBJ2-2|TRBV3-1/TRBV3-2|TRBD2|.
TGTGCCAGCAGCCAAGAGTGGGGCGGGAGGCAGAACACCGGGGAGCTGTTTTTT
CASSQEWGGRQNTGELFF
>TRBJ2-3|TRBV13|TRBD2|.
TGTGCCAGCAGCCTTAGCGGGGGGGCCGGAGATACGCAGTATTTT
CASSLSGGAGDTQYF
>TRBJ1-2|TRBV7-9|TRBD1|.
TGTGCCAGCAGAGTGGGGAACACAGGGGAAGGCTATGGCTACACCTTC
CASRVGNTGEGYGYTF
>TRBJ1-2|TRBV7-9|.|.
TGTGCCAGCAGAACGGACACCTTC
CASRTDTF